This T cell receptor beta chain was recovered during a study of Graves' ophthalmopathy and Graves' hyperthyroidism. Trimming pared 6 bases from V and 5 bases from J, leaving 22 bases between. The CDR3 spans 16 residues. CDR1 and CDR2 from the germline V gene are MGHDK and SYGVNS. The diagnosis combined clinical symptoms, thyroxine, TRAb, thyroid ultrasound and orbital computed tomography scans. Beta-chain TCR CDR3 regions were amplified from RNA transcripts. The workflow started with a first-round RT-PCR run with HTBI primers and then moved on to a second-round multiplex PCR. Using its own MiXCR run on the multiplex PCR reads, TCRdb lists one record per CDR3 protein. Of about 740,000 distinct CDR3 sequences in the sample, about 44% are singletons; the top ten hold around 40%.

This chain connects TRBV25-1 to TRBJ2-5, with D possibly TRBD2 on 6 matching bases. The sequence came from an adult man with Graves' ophthalmopathy. Sequencing was carried out using peripheral blood. The CDR3 sequence: CASSQGEESFHETQYF. The CDR3 DNA follows: TGTGCCAGCAGCCAAGGGGAGGAGAGTTTTCACGAGACCCAGTACTTC.